One sample yielded the 29 T cell receptor beta chains listed below, sequenced in a study of blood T cell repertoires in COVID-19 (dated by TCRdb to the early 2020s). The library was produced with the immunoSEQ multiplex PCR assay. Drawn from immuneACCESS, this table holds only the in-frame rearrangements with V and J called that TCRdb kept. Clones are partly lost; checked studies trace under half to an unresolved V gene and leave the rest unexplained. Counted in this sample were more than 150,000 clones; under 85% of them appeared once. Clones ranked in the top ten supply 17% of the sample. What was sequenced was peripheral blood. Receptors were obtained from a man in his fifties or sixties with active or convalescent COVID-19.

The rearrangement uses TRBV2 and TRBJ1-5; D possibly corresponds to TRBD1 (5 bases). Trimming pared 6 bases from V and 6 bases from J, leaving 15 bases between. Looked up from germline, CDR1 is SNHLY and CDR2 is FYNNEI. The CDR3 extends over 14 amino acids. For the CDR3, the DNA is TGTGCCAGCAGCGTCGGGCTTAGGGGTCAGCCCCAGCATTTT. Translating gives CASSVGLRGQPQHF.

The gene calls are TRBV10-3 and TRBJ2-1; TRBD1 matches at 7 bases. Germline V CDR1 and CDR2: ENHRY, SYGVKD. V shed 7 bases, J shed 0 bases, and the junction held 6 bases outside the gene matches. The CDR3 covers 15 residues. The CDR3 reads CAITAGGSSYNEQFF. The CDR3 region has the DNA TGTGCCATCACTGCAGGGGGTAGCTCCTACAATGAGCAGTTCTTC.

The J gene is TRBJ2-7, the V gene TRBV29-1, with TRBD1 identical over 9 bases. The CDR3 has 13 amino acids. CDR1 and CDR2 from the germline V gene are SQVTM and ANQGSEA. Trimming at V came to 2 bases and at J to 5 bases, leaving 4 bases not matched to a gene. The CDR3 DNA follows: TGCAGCGTTGAATACAGGGGGCTCGACGAGCAGTACTTC. It specifies CSVEYRGLDEQYF.

The gene calls are TRBV4-1 and TRBJ2-3; TRBD1 matches at 7 bases. This CDR3 comprises 16 residues. The germline V gene has CDR1 MGHRA and CDR2 YSYEKL. J gave up 4 bases and V 2 bases, and 9 bases lay outside the gene matches. The CDR3 sequence is CASSQMGTGVADTQYF. The CDR3 DNA sequence: TGCGCCAGCAGCCAAATGGGAACAGGGGTGGCAGATACGCAGTATTTT.

DNA for the CDR3: TGTGCCAGCAGTTTGGGGACTATCCCCGGCGGGAACGGGGAGCTGAGGGAGACCCAGTACTTC. Amino acid sequence: CASSLGTIPGGNGELRETQYF. This rearrangement joins TRBV27 to TRBJ2-5; 7 bases are a match to TRBD2. V dropped 3 bases and J dropped 5; count of bases not matched to a gene: 27. The CDR3 spans 21 residues. The germline CDR1 and CDR2 sequences are MNHEY and SMNVEV (reference sequence).

A single count supports this clone. The chain has TRBV7-8 and TRBJ2-5; weak D call: TRBD2 (6 bases). There are 16 residues in the CDR3. V was shortened by 8 bases and J by 5 bases, with 24 bases between the two germline ends. The germline V gene encodes CDR1 SGHVS and CDR2 FQNEAQ. This CDR3 reads CASLLPDRLVGETQYF. The CDR3 DNA reads as TGTGCCAGCCTCTTACCAGACCGACTAGTCGGGGAGACCCAGTACTTC.

The V call is TRBV6-6, the J call TRBJ2-7, with a tentative D call TRBD1 (5 bases). Germline loops: CDR1 MNHNY, CDR2 SVGAGI (reference sequence). The CDR3 spans 12 residues. V was clipped by 7 bases and J by 1 base, with 8 bases between them. For the CDR3, the DNA is TGTGCCAGCAAAGGGGATTCCTACGAGCAGTACTTC. Its protein is CASKGDSYEQYF.

The chain employs TRBV28 and TRBJ1-1, with a weak D call TRBD1 (6 bases). Deletions cut 7 bases from V and 4 bases from J, with 16 bases between. The CDR3 sequence is 14 residues long. Per the germline V gene, CDR1 is MDHEN and CDR2 is SYDVKM. CDR3 DNA: TGTGCCAGCACCAAGGGGGGGAGGGGCACTGAAGCTTTCTTT. Amino acid sequence: CASTKGGRGTEAFF.

The chain recombines TRBV29-1 with TRBJ2-7; 10 bases are shared with TRBD1. CDR3 length equals 14 residues. The J segment lost 5 bases and the V segment lost 1 base, leaving 5 bases of the junction unmatched. Germline V gene sequence: CDR1 SQVTM, CDR2 ANQGSEA. CDR3 loop: CSVEGTGGQDEQYF. CDR3 nucleotides: TGCAGCGTTGAAGGGACAGGGGGACAGGACGAGCAGTACTTC.

The J gene is TRBJ2-3, the V gene TRBV25-1; 10 bases are a match to TRBD2. Germline-derived CDR1 and CDR2 are MGHDK and SYGVNS. The CDR3 spans 15 residues. The V and J ends lost 6 bases and 4 bases, in that order; junction bases with no gene match: 7. The CDR3: CASSRASGSPDTQYF. Here the CDR3 DNA reads TGTGCCAGCAGCCGGGCTAGCGGGAGCCCAGATACGCAGTATTTT.

The rearrangement joins TRBV15 to TRBJ1-1, with 7 bases matching TRBD1. The CDR3 has 15 residues. V lost 3 bases to trimming and J lost 0 bases; unmatched junction nucleotides: 4. Per germline, CDR1 LNHNV and CDR2 YYDKDF (reference sequence). The CDR3 DNA sequence: TGTGCCACCAGCAGGATGGACAGGCTGAACACTGAAGCTTTCTTT. Residues: CATSRMDRLNTEAFF.

The CDR3 DNA sequence: TGTGCCAGTAGCCCGGGACTAGGCAGGAATGAGCAGTTCTTC. Protein sequence: CASSPGLGRNEQFF. The V call is TRBV19, the J call TRBJ2-1; the match to TRBD2 covers 8 bases. CDR3 size: 14 residues. Germline loops: CDR1 LNHDA, CDR2 SQIVND (reference sequence). Trimming removed 6 bases from V and 7 bases from J; junction bases left unmatched: 8.

V is TRBV7-2 and J is TRBJ2-7; 8 nucleotides line up with TRBD2. V shed 5 bases, J shed 1 base, and the junction held 7 bases outside the gene matches. The germline V gene encodes CDR1 SGHTA and CDR2 FQGNSA. This CDR3 has 15 amino acids. CDR3 coding DNA: TGTGCCAGCAGCCCCGGGATAGCGGGATCCTACGAGCAGTACTTC. Encoded protein: CASSPGIAGSYEQYF.

This clone was seen ten or more times. The V and J genes are TRBV11-3 and TRBJ2-1; 9 bases line up with TRBD2. CDR3 size: 14 residues. The ends lost 5 bases at V and 5 bases at J; junction bases unmatched: 4. CDR1 and CDR2 from the germline V gene are SGHNT and YENEEA. DNA for the CDR3: TGTGCCAGCAGCCCTAGCGGGACCAACAATGAGCAGTTCTTC. Its translation: CASSPSGTNNEQFF.

This sequence joins TRBV6-6 and TRBJ1-4; 7 nucleotides align to TRBD1. The CDR3 sequence is 14 residues long. Per the germline V gene, CDR1 is MNHNY and CDR2 is SVGAGI (reference sequence). Trimming cost V 5 bases and J 9 bases; bases outside gene matches: 9. CDR3 in DNA: TGTGCCAGCAGTCCTCCGGGACAGAGCAAAAAACTGTTTTTT. This gives the protein CASSPPGQSKKLFF.

In this sample, this clone turned up many times. The gene calls are TRBV14 and TRBJ1-2; D call uncertain. The length of the CDR3 is 15 residues. CDR1 is SGHDN and CDR2 is FVKESK in the germline V gene. V shed 4 bases and J shed 2 bases, with 14 bases lying between them. CDR3 nucleotides: TGTGCCAGCAGCCTCCGAGAGGGCTGGAACTATGGCTACACCTTC. Translated: CASSLREGWNYGYTF.

The chain recombines TRBV19 with TRBJ2-1; D may be TRBD2 (6 bases). CDR1 is LNHDA, CDR2 SQIVND, per germline (reference sequence). With 4 bases removed from V and 0 bases from J, the gap between germline ends came to 16 bases. The CDR3 is made up of 17 amino acids. The CDR3 coding sequence is TGTGCCAGTAGTAATCGGGGGAAAAGGAGCTCCTACAATGAGCAGTTCTTC. It is translated as CASSNRGKRSSYNEQFF.

This clone was counted once. The chain links TRBV7-9 to TRBJ2-7; D might be TRBD1 (5 bases). The CDR3 sequence is 14 residues long. The V end was cut by 5 bases, the J end by 4 bases, with 15 bases between. In germline, CDR1 is SEHNR, CDR2 FQNEAQ (reference sequence). CDR3 sequence reads: CASSPFDRNYEQYF. The CDR3 DNA reads TGTGCCAGCAGCCCATTCGACAGAAATTACGAGCAGTACTTC. Full variable domain (missing parts from reference TRBV7-9 and TRBJ2-7): DTGVSQNPRHKITKRGQNVTFRCDPISEHNRLYWYRQTLGQGPEFLTYFQNEAQLEKSRLLSDRFSAERPKGSFSTLEIQRTEQGDSAMYLCASSPFDRNYEQYFGPGTRLTVT.

The chain links TRBV6-5 to TRBJ2-7, with D perhaps TRBD2 (5 bases). The CDR3 has 11 residues. Germline CDR1 MNHEY, CDR2 SVGAGI. CDR3 DNA sequence: TGTCTAGCCGGCCCTACCTACGAGCAGTACTTC. This sequence encodes CLAGPTYEQYF.

The V and J genes are TRBV19 and TRBJ2-3; TRBD2 matches 7 bases. CDR3 size: 16 residues. Germline V gene sequence: CDR1 LNHDA, CDR2 SQIVND (reference sequence). The junction had 6 bases not matched to a gene; V was cut back by 1 base and J by 2 bases. CDR3 loop: CASSIGEGLVTDTQYF. As DNA, the CDR3 is TGTGCCAGTAGTATAGGGGAGGGGTTGGTCACAGATACGCAGTATTTT.

The chain joins TRBV14 to TRBJ2-1; D possibly corresponds to TRBD1 (5 bases). V was shortened by 0 bases and J by 6 bases, with 12 bases between the two germline ends. In germline, CDR1 is SGHDN, CDR2 FVKESK. The CDR3 length is 15 residues. CDR3: CASSQEAGKGNEQFF. The CDR3 nucleotides are TGTGCCAGCAGCCAAGAGGCAGGGAAAGGCAATGAGCAGTTCTTC.

The rearrangement links TRBV6-6 to TRBJ2-1; TRBD2 might be the D (5 bases). The CDR3 runs to 15 residues. Per germline, CDR1 MNHNY and CDR2 SVGAGI (reference sequence). Trimming pared 2 bases from V and 7 bases from J, leaving 15 bases between. In DNA form, the CDR3 reads TGTGCCAGCAGTTACCGTGACTATTTACCTAATGAGCAGTTCTTC. It is translated as CASSYRDYLPNEQFF.

The V and J genes are TRBV28 and TRBJ1-4; TRBD1 aligns across 8 bases. CDR1 is MDHEN, CDR2 SYDVKM, per germline. The V segment lost 10 bases and the J segment 0 bases; nucleotides outside the gene matches: 13. This CDR3 is built from 17 residues. The CDR3 region is CAIRTGTGGSTNEKLFF. The CDR3 bases are TGTGCCATCCGTACCGGGACAGGCGGCTCAACTAATGAAAAACTGTTTTTT.

The chain carries TRBV5-1 and TRBJ2-7; 10 bases align to TRBD1. Trimming at V came to 3 bases and at J to 4 bases, leaving 4 bases not matched to a gene. Per germline, CDR1 SGHRS and CDR2 YFSETQ. The CDR3 runs 14 residues. The CDR3 sequence: CASSYGQGVYEQYF. The DNA of the CDR3 is TGCGCCAGCAGCTACGGACAGGGGGTTTACGAGCAGTACTTC.

The chain is built from TRBV14 and TRBJ1-1; D perhaps matches TRBD1 (5 bases). Germline assignment: CDR1 SGHDN and CDR2 FVKESK. CDR3 length equals 13 residues. V was cut by 4 bases and J by 11 bases, with 17 bases left in between. For the CDR3, the DNA is TGTGCCAGCAGCCCGAGACAGCTCCACTGGGCTTTCTTT. Its translation is CASSPRQLHWAFF.

The chain links TRBV6-5 to TRBJ2-1, with TRBD2 matching 10 bases. Germline trimming cut 0 bases from V and 5 bases from J; bases unmatched to any gene: 4. CDR1 is MNHEY and CDR2 is SVGAGI in the germline V gene. The CDR3 runs to 16 residues. The CDR3 is CASSYSSGRAHNEQFF. Here the CDR3 DNA reads TGTGCCAGCAGTTACTCGAGCGGGAGGGCCCACAATGAGCAGTTCTTC.

This clone is labeled large. The rearrangement joins TRBV28 to TRBJ2-7; 9 bases align to TRBD2. The CDR3 totals 14 residues. V dropped 4 bases and J dropped 3; count of bases not matched to a gene: 4. From germline, CDR1 is MDHEN and CDR2 SYDVKM. The CDR3: CASSYSGGLYEQYF. Written as DNA, the CDR3 is TGTGCCAGCAGTTATAGCGGGGGCCTCTACGAGCAGTACTTC. Drawing the rest from reference TRBV28 and TRBJ2-7, the complete variable domain is DVKVTQSSRYLVKRTGEKVFLECVQDMDHENMFWYRQDPGLGLRLIYFSYDVKMKEKGDIPEGYSVSREKKERFSLILESASTNQTSMYLCASSYSGGLYEQYFGPGTRLTVT.

The CDR3 sequence is CASSLPSTGQGYTF. DNA for the CDR3: TGTGCCAGCAGCTTACCTTCGACAGGGCAAGGCTACACCTTC. The genes are TRBV7-9 and TRBJ1-2, with 7 positions matching TRBD1. The V segment lost 2 bases and the J segment 8 bases; nucleotides outside the gene matches: 8. Germline V gene sequence: CDR1 SEHNR, CDR2 FQNEAQ (reference sequence). CDR3 length: 14 amino acids.

The chain uses TRBV11-2 and TRBJ2-3, with a possible D match to TRBD2 (6 bases). The V and J ends lost 5 bases and 4 bases respectively, with 19 bases between them. Germline V lookup: CDR1 SGHAT, CDR2 FQNNGV. The CDR3 is 16 amino acids. CDR3 nucleotides: TGTGCCAGCAGCCTGAATGGGGGACTCAGCCCAGATACGCAGTATTTT. Translating gives CASSLNGGLSPDTQYF.